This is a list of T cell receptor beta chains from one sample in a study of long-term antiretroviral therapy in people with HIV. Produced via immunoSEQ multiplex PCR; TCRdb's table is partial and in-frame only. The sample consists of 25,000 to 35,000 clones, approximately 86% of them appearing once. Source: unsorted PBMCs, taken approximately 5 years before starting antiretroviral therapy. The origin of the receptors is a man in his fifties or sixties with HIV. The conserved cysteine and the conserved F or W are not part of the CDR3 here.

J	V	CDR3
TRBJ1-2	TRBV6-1	ASSEQGKANYGYT
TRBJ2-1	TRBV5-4	ASSLRDRGYNEQF
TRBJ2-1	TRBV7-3	ASSLTPLLAGTYNEQF
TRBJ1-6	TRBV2	ASVTGNSPLH
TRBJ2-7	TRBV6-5	ASSAGLAVYEQY
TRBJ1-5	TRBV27	ASRKGGLSNQPQH
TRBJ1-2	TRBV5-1	ASSFRGGHYGYT
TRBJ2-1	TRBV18	ASSPPSGTGGYNEQF
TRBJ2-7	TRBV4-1	ASSGTGGYEQY
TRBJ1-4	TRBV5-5	ASSLWRNEKLF
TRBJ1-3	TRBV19	ASSLITGGGNTIY